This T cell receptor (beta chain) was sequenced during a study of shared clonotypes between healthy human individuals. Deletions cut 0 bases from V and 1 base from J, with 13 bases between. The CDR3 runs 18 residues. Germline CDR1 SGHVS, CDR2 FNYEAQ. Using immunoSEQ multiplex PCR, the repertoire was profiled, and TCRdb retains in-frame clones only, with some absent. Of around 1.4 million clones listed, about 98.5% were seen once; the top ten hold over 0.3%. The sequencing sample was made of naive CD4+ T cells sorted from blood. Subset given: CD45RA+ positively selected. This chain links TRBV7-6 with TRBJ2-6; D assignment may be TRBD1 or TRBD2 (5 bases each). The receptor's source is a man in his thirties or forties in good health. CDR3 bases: TGTGCCAGCAGCTTAGCGCCGGGACCAGGATCTGGGGCCAACGTCCTGACTTTC. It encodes CASSLAPGPGSGANVLTF.